A selection of T cell receptor beta chains follows, all from one sample in a study of PD-1 blockade in classical Hodgkin lymphoma. Clones were read by immunoSEQ multiplex PCR, and TCRdb kept only the in-frame ones, dropping some. The sample holds fewer than 8,000 clones, almost 75% seen once. The specimen was CD8+ T cells from blood, collected before the fourth cycle of nivolumab. These receptors were collected from a human donor with classical Hodgkin lymphoma. CDR3s include the opening cysteine and the closing phenylalanine or tryptophan. D genes are given only for firm matches. A clone size is listed for some rows: how often the clone was seen (once, few, many), or a class if it is expanded.

clone_size,v_call,j_call,d_call,cdr3_aa,cdr3_nt
few,TRBV25-1,TRBJ1-6,NA,CASSQGTNSPLHF,TGTGCCAGCAGTCAGGGGACTAATTCACCCCTCCACTTT
NA,TRBV2,TRBJ1-6,TRBD1,CASSENQSSRDRPSSYNSPLHF,TGTGCCAGCAGTGAAAACCAATCCTCGAGGGACAGGCCGAGCTCCTATAATTCACCCCTCCACTTT
NA,TRBV10-3,TRBJ2-3,TRBD2,CAIDRGGSDTQYF,TGTGCCATAGATCGGGGGGGGTCGGATACGCAGTATTTT
large,TRBV27,TRBJ2-1,NA,CASSPRDGYNEQFF,TGTGCCAGCAGTCCCCGGGACGGCTACAATGAGCAGTTCTTC
once,TRBV4-2,TRBJ2-2,NA,CASSQKQGNTGELFF,TGTGCCAGCAGCCAGAAACAGGGAAACACCGGGGAGCTGTTTTTT
NA,TRBV5-5,TRBJ1-2,NA,CASSLIRQAWGYGYTF,TGTGCCAGCAGCTTAATTCGGCAGGCTTGGGGCTATGGCTACACCTTC
few,TRBV2,TRBJ1-2,NA,CASSDNGREGSRGYTF,TGTGCCAGCAGTGATAACGGCAGGGAGGGCTCAAGGGGCTACACCTTC
once,TRBV7-6,TRBJ2-5,TRBD2,CASSLILVAGGQETQYF,TGTGCCAGCAGCTTAATCTTGGTAGCGGGGGGGCAAGAGACCCAGTACTTC
NA,TRBV28,TRBJ2-7,TRBD1,CASSPNRGPYEQYF,TGTGCCAGCAGTCCGAACAGGGGCCCCTACGAGCAGTACTTC
NA,TRBV7-3,TRBJ1-1,NA,CASSLKGGTEAFF,TGTGCCAGCAGCTTAAAGGGGGGCACTGAAGCTTTCTTT
few,TRBV5-1,TRBJ2-3,NA,CASSPTGTAPDTQYF,TGCGCCAGCAGCCCGACCGGGACTGCACCAGATACGCAGTATTTT